The 24 T cell receptor beta chains reported below all come from one sample, sequenced in a study of blood T cell repertoires in COVID-19 (dated by TCRdb to about 2020). Library construction relied on the immunoSEQ multiplex PCR assay. The immuneACCESS repertoire file appears here via TCRdb, limited to in-frame rearrangements. These files lack a portion of the clones; in checked studies, under half of the deficit traces to unresolved V genes, and the cause of the others is not known. Here the sample has about 490,000 clones; 70% to 90% occur a single time. The leading ten clones occupy approximately 3% of the sample. What was sequenced was peripheral blood. The receptors stem from a human donor in a cohort sampled during active COVID-19.

This chain links TRBV18 with TRBJ1-4; D gene ambiguous. In germline, CDR1 is KGHSH, CDR2 LQKENI. Trimming shortened V by 2 bases and J by 6 bases, and 4 bases separated the two germline ends. This CDR3 is 12 amino acids long. CDR3 nucleotides: TGTGCCAGCTCACCATCGGATGAAAAACTGTTTTTT. It translates to CASSPSDEKLFF.

The rearrangement joins TRBV10-3 to TRBJ1-5; D is perhaps TRBD1 (5 bases). The CDR3 length is 10 residues. Trimming removed 10 bases at V and 10 bases at J, with 11 bases between. Germline assignment: CDR1 ENHRY and CDR2 SYGVKD. The CDR3: CAKTAGPQHF. The CDR3 nucleotides read TGTGCCAAGACAGCGGGTCCCCAGCATTTT.

This clone was counted a few times. This sample also contains other DNA sequences that code for the same CDR3. The chain couples TRBV27 to TRBJ2-7, with 8 bases fitting TRBD1. CDR3 length equals 13 residues. V trimming: 7 bases; J trimming: 4 bases; junction bases outside the gene matches: 6. Looked up from germline, CDR1 is MNHEY and CDR2 is SMNVEV (reference sequence). The CDR3 region has the DNA TGTGCCAGCAATAGACAGGGGTCGTACGAGCAGTACTTC. This codes for CASNRQGSYEQYF.

The CDR3 loop reads CASSLQTSGSADTQYF. In DNA form, the CDR3 reads TGTGCCAGCTCACTACAGACTAGCGGGAGTGCAGATACGCAGTATTTT. The chain combines TRBV18 with TRBJ2-3; 12 bases are shared with TRBD2. The CDR3 runs 16 residues. With 4 bases clipped from V and 4 bases from J, the junction kept 6 bases outside the gene matches. Germline CDR1 KGHSH, CDR2 LQKENI.

This chain uses TRBV28 with TRBJ2-1; 8 bases align to TRBD2. The CDR3 totals 16 residues. Per germline, CDR1 MDHEN and CDR2 SYDVKM. The V gene end was trimmed by 6 bases and the J gene end by 4 bases; junction bases not matched to a gene: 11. CDR3 region: CASSPLAGRGYNEQFF. In DNA form, the CDR3 reads TGTGCCAGCAGCCCATTAGCGGGACGGGGGTACAATGAGCAGTTCTTC.

This chain joins TRBV6-5 and TRBJ2-7; 10 positions match TRBD1. The V gene's germline CDR1 is MNHEY and CDR2 SVGAGI. The CDR3 consists of 15 residues. V was clipped by 6 bases and J by 2 bases; unmatched bases: 7. In DNA, the CDR3 is TGTGCCAGCAGCCAGCAGACAGGGGGCCCCTACGAGCAGTACTTC. It translates to CASSQQTGGPYEQYF.

Worth noting for this clone: One end of the junction is discordant with germline, which a read error may explain. The rearrangement uses TRBV5-1 and TRBJ2-7; TRBD2 aligns across 8 bases. CDR1 is SGHRS, CDR2 YFSETQ, per germline. The CDR3 runs to 13 residues. The chain's CDR3 is CASRFSGTYEQYF. The DNA for the CDR3 is TGCGCCAGCCGCTTTAGCGGGACTTACGAGCAGTACTTC.

The chain joins TRBV5-6 to TRBJ2-7; 9 bases map to TRBD2. J was trimmed by 5 bases and V by 0 bases; bases with no gene match: 3. This CDR3 contains 14 residues. The germline V gene encodes CDR1 SGHDT and CDR2 YYEEEE. The chain's CDR3 is CASSLVGTSNEQYF. The CDR3 DNA is TGTGCCAGCAGCTTGGTGGGGACTAGCAACGAGCAGTACTTC.

The chain has TRBV7-2 and TRBJ2-5; 13 bases line up with TRBD2. Trimming took 5 bases from V and 7 from J; bases not matched to a gene: 7. The CDR3 spans 15 residues. Germline loops: CDR1 SGHTA, CDR2 FQGNSA. CDR3 nucleotide sequence: TGTGCCAGCAGCGATACTAGCGGGAGGGCCGGGACCCAGTACTTC. As protein: CASSDTSGRAGTQYF.

The chain is built from TRBV5-1 and TRBJ2-6; the match to TRBD1 covers 10 bases. The CDR3 runs to 17 residues. The J segment lost 2 bases and the V segment lost 0 bases, leaving 2 bases of the junction unmatched. The germline CDR1 and CDR2 sequences are SGHRS and YFSETQ. The CDR3 bases are TGCGCCAGCAGCTTGGGACAGGGGGCTGCTGGGGCCAACGTCCTGACTTTC. Its protein product is CASSLGQGAAGANVLTF.

The chain joins TRBV6-4 to TRBJ2-1; TRBD1 might be the D (6 bases). There are 15 residues in the CDR3. Germline V CDR1 and CDR2: MRHNA, SNTAGT. Trimming removed 5 bases at V and 10 bases at J, with 21 bases between. CDR3 residues: CASSTGHGLALEQFF. Written as DNA, the CDR3 is TGTGCCAGCAGTACGGGACACGGGCTTGCTCTAGAGCAGTTCTTC.

The rearrangement joins TRBV23-1 to TRBJ1-1; the D is unclear. TRBV23-1 is given ORF status, its function remaining uncertain. Between the trimmed V and J ends, which lost 3 bases and 3 bases, there was a span of 14 bases. This CDR3 has 15 residues. CDR3: CASSHWQDSDTEAFF. Here the CDR3 DNA reads TGCGCCAGCAGTCATTGGCAGGATTCGGACACTGAAGCTTTCTTT.

V usage is TRBV10-1 and J usage is TRBJ1-1, with D hard to call. This CDR3 has 11 residues. Per the germline V gene, CDR1 is WNHNN and CDR2 is SYGVQD (reference sequence). Trimming cost V 9 bases and J 1 base, with 6 bases left between them. The CDR3 here is CARMANTEAFF. The CDR3 DNA is TGCGCCAGGATGGCGAACACTGAAGCTTTCTTT.

V is TRBV6-5 and J is TRBJ2-1; TRBD2 matches at 9 bases. J lost 2 bases, V lost 4 bases, and 6 bases had no gene match. This CDR3 region has 16 residues. From germline, CDR1 is MNHEY and CDR2 SVGAGI. The CDR3 region is CASSSLAGVAYNEQFF. CDR3 DNA sequence: TGTGCCAGCAGTTCTTTAGCGGGAGTCGCCTACAATGAGCAGTTCTTC.

The genes are TRBV6-2 or TRBV6-3 and TRBJ2-7; D is ambiguous. CDR1 is MNHEY and CDR2 is SVGEGT in the germline V gene. V dropped 4 bases and J dropped 3 bases, with 7 bases sitting between them. The length of the CDR3 is 12 residues. CDR3 protein: CASSFKSYEQYF. The DNA for the CDR3 is TGTGCCAGCAGTTTTAAGAGCTACGAGCAGTACTTC.

This chain links TRBV21-1 with TRBJ2-5; whether TRBD2, the table's D call, matches the DNA was not checked. TRBV21-1 is tagged as a pseudogene. The CDR3 extends over 15 amino acids. CDR3 in amino acids: CASSKGVDRRETQYF. The CDR3 coding sequence is TGTGCCAGCAGCAAAGGTGTAGATAGGCGGGAGACCCAGTACTTC.

The chain is built from TRBV19 and TRBJ1-1; D uncertain. The CDR3 sequence is 15 residues long. From germline, CDR1 is LNHDA and CDR2 SQIVND (reference sequence). V dropped 5 bases and J dropped 8 bases, with 21 bases sitting between them. DNA of the CDR3: TGTGCCAGTAGTTCCCTTGGCAGCGTCCAAGACGAAGCTTTCTTT. Its protein product is CASSSLGSVQDEAFF. Full variable domain (remainder filled in from reference TRBV19 and TRBJ1-1): DGGITQSPKYLFRKEGQNVTLSCEQNLNHDAMYWYRQDPGQGLRLIYYSQIVNDFQKGDIAEGYSVSREKKESFPLTVTSAQKNPTAFYLCASSSLGSVQDEAFFGQGTRLTVV.

This sequence joins TRBV6-5 and TRBJ2-1; D is possibly TRBD1 (5 bases). Between the trimmed V and J ends, which lost 0 bases and 5 bases, there was a span of 14 bases. Germline CDR1 MNHEY, CDR2 SVGAGI. The CDR3 is 16 amino acids. CDR3 in DNA: TGTGCCAGCAGTTACTCGTTAGGGGTCAATCACAATGAGCAGTTCTTC. Protein: CASSYSLGVNHNEQFF.

V and J are TRBV9 and TRBJ1-2; D not resolved. CDR1 SGDLS and CDR2 YYNGEE come from the germline V gene. The CDR3 is 12 residues long. V lost 4 bases to trimming and J lost 4 bases, with 8 bases between them. The CDR3 DNA follows: TGTGCCAGCAGCTCAGGAATCTATGGCTACACCTTC. Protein: CASSSGIYGYTF. The complete variable domain, with remaining parts taken from reference TRBV9 and TRBJ1-2, reads DSGVTQTPKHLITATGQRVTLRCSPRSGDLSVYWYQQSLDQGLQFLIQYYNGEERAKGNILERFSAQQFPDLHSELNLSSLELGDSALYFCASSSGIYGYTFGSGTRLTVV.

The rearrangement joins TRBV19 to TRBJ1-2; a possible D gene is TRBD1 (6 bases). CDR3 length: 14 residues. V was pared by 1 base and J by 5 bases, with 11 bases between. CDR1 and CDR2 (germline): LNHDA, SQIVND (reference sequence). CDR3 DNA: TGTGCCAGTAGTATAGGACAGGATTTTTATGGCTACACCTTC. This codes for CASSIGQDFYGYTF.

This chain links TRBV23-1 with TRBJ2-3; 9 nucleotides agree with TRBD2. TRBV23-1 is an ORF, and what it does is uncertain. The CDR3 is made up of 13 amino acids. After removal of 4 bases from V and 8 bases from J, the junction contained 4 bases not matched to a gene. The CDR3 reads CASSPKAGGTQYF. CDR3 in DNA: TGCGCCAGCAGTCCCAAAGCGGGAGGTACGCAGTATTTT.

Comments on this clone: Distinct nucleotide sequences in the sample also encode this CDR3. V gene TRBV19 combines with J gene TRBJ1-5; D is unclear. The CDR3 contains 13 residues. Germline CDR1 LNHDA, CDR2 SQIVND (reference sequence). The V end was cut by 2 bases, the J end by 7 bases, with 9 bases between. DNA of the CDR3: TGTGCCAGTAGTATATCGGGGAACCAGCCCCAGCATTTT. Translated: CASSISGNQPQHF. The full variable domain, in which reference TRBV19 and TRBJ1-5 provide the parts outside the CDR3, is DGGITQSPKYLFRKEGQNVTLSCEQNLNHDAMYWYRQDPGQGLRLIYYSQIVNDFQKGDIAEGYSVSREKKESFPLTVTSAQKNPTAFYLCASSISGNQPQHFGDGTRLSIL.

The chain combines TRBV7-3 with TRBJ2-3, with TRBD1 as a possible D gene (6 bases). Trimming took off 2 bases at V and 2 bases at J, with 14 bases between the two ends. Germline V CDR1 and CDR2: SGHTA, FQGTGA. This CDR3 comprises 16 residues. The CDR3 loop reads CASSLQQGLPTDTQYF. The CDR3 DNA reads TGTGCCAGCAGCTTACAGCAGGGGCTTCCCACAGATACGCAGTATTTT.

The chain carries TRBV27 and TRBJ2-7, with D possibly matching TRBD2 (5 bases). Germline CDR1 MNHEY, CDR2 SMNVEV (reference sequence). The CDR3 extends over 14 amino acids. V shed 6 bases and J shed 3 bases, with 15 bases lying between them. The CDR3 sequence is CASSPGLGVYEQYF. DNA of the CDR3: TGTGCCAGCAGCCCCGGCCTCGGGGTCTACGAGCAGTACTTC.